The 30 T cell receptor beta chains below all came from one sample that was sequenced in a study of blood T cell repertoires in COVID-19 (TCRdb year 2020). Libraries came from the immunoSEQ multiplex PCR assay. TCRdb took over this immuneACCESS table, retaining in-frame rearrangements with V and J assigned. Such tables are incomplete; in checked studies, under half of the missing clones stem from an unresolved V gene, and the remainder is unexplained. For this sample there are about 80,000 clones; 70% to 80% appear just once. The ten largest clones capture approximately 16% of the sample. Sequenced input: peripheral blood. The receptors stem from a man between 65 and 80 years old with active or convalescent COVID-19.

This chain connects TRBV5-1 to TRBJ1-1, with D possibly being TRBD1 (6 bases). Germline V CDR1 and CDR2: SGHRS, YFSETQ. V dropped 4 bases and J dropped 0 bases, with 10 bases sitting between them. This CDR3 contains 14 residues. The CDR3 bases are TGCGCCAGCAGCGGCGGACAGTTGAACACTGAAGCTTTCTTT. Amino acids: CASSGGQLNTEAFF.

The chain employs TRBV19 and TRBJ2-3; the match to TRBD1 covers 7 bases. Germline lookup yields CDR1 LNHDA and CDR2 SQIVND (reference sequence). CDR3 size: 14 residues. With 6 bases clipped from V and 2 bases from J, the junction kept 5 bases outside the gene matches. The CDR3, as DNA: TGTGCCAGTAGGACGGGACAGCACACAGATACGCAGTATTTT. Its translation: CASRTGQHTDTQYF.

The genes are TRBV15 and TRBJ2-2; 9 nucleotides agree with TRBD1. The J segment lost 0 bases and the V segment lost 0 bases, leaving 2 bases of the junction unmatched. The CDR3 spans 17 residues. Germline-derived CDR1 and CDR2 are LNHNV and YYDKDF (reference sequence). As DNA, the CDR3 is TGTGCCACCAGCAGAGAAAGGACAGGGGCGAACACCGGGGAGCTGTTTTTT. Translation: CATSRERTGANTGELFF.

The V call is TRBV6-5, the J call TRBJ2-7; tentatively, D is TRBD1 (6 bases). Per the germline V gene, CDR1 is MNHEY and CDR2 is SVGAGI. The CDR3 covers 11 residues. V lost 6 bases to trimming and J lost 6 bases, with 9 bases between them. The CDR3 is CASSPGAEQYF. Written as DNA, the CDR3 is TGTGCCAGCAGCCCAGGGGCCGAGCAGTACTTC.

The chain links TRBV6-5 to TRBJ2-7; D is perhaps TRBD1 (6 bases). Germline CDR1 MNHEY, CDR2 SVGAGI. The ends were cut back, 8 bases at V and 5 bases at J, with 16 bases in the middle. The CDR3 runs 13 residues. As DNA, the CDR3 is TGTGCCAGCGAAGAGACAGGTTTTAACGAGCAGTACTTC. This translates into CASEETGFNEQYF.

This clone has just a few counts. The chain uses TRBV28 and TRBJ1-5; D is possibly TRBD1 (6 bases). V shed 2 bases and J shed 0 bases, with 8 bases lying between them. CDR1 and CDR2 from the germline V gene are MDHEN and SYDVKM. The CDR3 spans 15 residues. CDR3 sequence: CASSLTGISNQPQHF. DNA for the CDR3: TGTGCCAGCAGTTTAACAGGGATTAGCAATCAGCCCCAGCATTTT. The whole variable domain, remainder taken from reference TRBV28 and TRBJ1-5, is DVKVTQSSRYLVKRTGEKVFLECVQDMDHENMFWYRQDPGLGLRLIYFSYDVKMKEKGDIPEGYSVSREKKERFSLILESASTNQTSMYLCASSLTGISNQPQHFGDGTRLSIL.

This chain links TRBV18 with TRBJ1-3; possibly TRBD1 for D (5 bases). The germline V and J ends were trimmed by 3 bases and 8 bases, with 11 bases remaining between them. Germline-derived CDR1 and CDR2 are KGHSH and LQKENI. The CDR3 loop spans 13 amino acids. The CDR3 nucleotides read TGTGCCAGCTCACCGGACATTCGGGACACCATATATTTT. Encoded protein: CASSPDIRDTIYF.

This rearrangement joins TRBV10-3 to TRBJ1-2, with 10 nucleotides matching TRBD1. Germline V gives CDR1 ENHRY, CDR2 SYGVKD. The CDR3 contains 12 residues. The chain's CDR3 is CAGQGESRGYTF. CDR3 DNA sequence: TGTGCTGGACAGGGGGAATCGCGAGGCTACACCTTC.

The chain carries TRBV4-2 and TRBJ2-3; a weak D match, TRBD1 (7 bases). CDR3 size: 15 residues. V was trimmed by 4 bases and J by 2 bases, leaving 13 bases between them. Germline-derived CDR1 and CDR2 are LGHNA and YNFKEQ. DNA for the CDR3: TGTGCCAGCAGCCTCAGGGGGGAAGCCACAGATACGCAGTATTTT. Translation: CASSLRGEATDTQYF.

The count of this clone is one. This chain connects TRBV7-6 to TRBJ2-7; D not resolved. Germline V CDR1 and CDR2: SGHVS, FNYEAQ. The CDR3 is 15 amino acids. The germline V and J ends were trimmed by 5 bases and 0 bases, with 14 bases remaining between them. The CDR3 nucleotides are TGTGCCAGCAGCGATTCCGGTGCAAGCTCCTACGAGCAGTACTTC. This gives the protein CASSDSGASSYEQYF.

This chain connects TRBV5-5 to TRBJ2-7; 10 bases fit TRBD1. The ends lost 0 bases at V and 4 bases at J; junction bases unmatched: 7. Germline V gene sequence: CDR1 SGHKS, CDR2 YYEKEE (reference sequence). CDR3 size: 16 residues. Written as DNA, the CDR3 is TGTGCCAGCAGCTTGGACACCGACAGGGGGCGATACGAGCAGTACTTC. This gives the protein CASSLDTDRGRYEQYF.

The CDR3 nucleotides read TGTGCCAGCAGCTCCCTCCCGACAGCCGATTCACCCCTCCACTTT. This translates into CASSSLPTADSPLHF. The chain links TRBV7-9 to TRBJ1-6; tentatively, D is TRBD1 (5 bases). The germline V and J ends were trimmed by 4 bases and 8 bases, with 15 bases remaining between them. Looked up from germline, CDR1 is SEHNR and CDR2 is FQNEAQ (reference sequence). CDR3 length: 15 residues.

This clone appeared many times. J is TRBJ1-2 and V is TRBV6-5, with D possibly matching TRBD1 (5 bases). Deletions cut 7 bases from V and 6 bases from J, with 18 bases between. The CDR3 length is 14 residues. The V gene's germline CDR1 is MNHEY and CDR2 SVGAGI. DNA for the CDR3: TGTGCCAGCACCAAAGGTGGCAGGGTGGATGGCTACACCTTC. Its protein product is CASTKGGRVDGYTF.

The chain links TRBV28 to TRBJ1-4; weak D call: TRBD1 (6 bases). V gave up 6 bases and J gave up 5 bases, with 10 bases separating them. Germline-derived CDR1 and CDR2 are MDHEN and SYDVKM. The CDR3 loop spans 13 amino acids. CDR3 DNA: TGTGCCAGCAGACAAGGACAGAATGAAAAACTGTTTTTT. This sequence encodes CASRQGQNEKLFF. Looking up the rest from reference TRBV28 and TRBJ1-4 gives the full variable domain: DVKVTQSSRYLVKRTGEKVFLECVQDMDHENMFWYRQDPGLGLRLIYFSYDVKMKEKGDIPEGYSVSREKKERFSLILESASTNQTSMYLCASRQGQNEKLFFGSGTQLSVL.

The chain uses TRBV18 and TRBJ2-5, with 11 bases fitting TRBD2. Trimming cost V 8 bases and J 0 bases; bases outside gene matches: 8. CDR1 and CDR2 (germline): KGHSH, LQKENI. This CDR3 has 16 amino acids. This CDR3 reads CASTTSGGKYQETQYF. CDR3 bases: TGTGCCAGCACTACTAGCGGGGGAAAGTACCAAGAGACCCAGTACTTC.

The chain carries TRBV19 and TRBJ1-1; 7 positions agree with TRBD1. The germline V gene encodes CDR1 LNHDA and CDR2 SQIVND (reference sequence). The junction had 8 bases not matched to a gene; V was cut back by 7 bases and J by 0 bases. The CDR3 sequence is 15 residues long. The CDR3 DNA is TGTGCCAGTATTCGGGACAGCTCCATGAACACTGAAGCTTTCTTT. Its protein product is CASIRDSSMNTEAFF. The whole variable domain, filled in from reference TRBV19 and TRBJ1-1, reads DGGITQSPKYLFRKEGQNVTLSCEQNLNHDAMYWYRQDPGQGLRLIYYSQIVNDFQKGDIAEGYSVSREKKESFPLTVTSAQKNPTAFYLCASIRDSSMNTEAFFGQGTRLTVV.

The chain recombines TRBV4-1 with TRBJ2-1; TRBD2 might be the D (7 bases). Germline CDR1 reads MGHRA; CDR2 reads YSYEKL. The CDR3 spans 14 residues. Trimming removed 1 base at V and 8 bases at J, with 12 bases between. The CDR3 bases are TGCGCCAGCAGCCAAGGGGGGGGGCCATATGAGCAGTTCTTC. Amino acids: CASSQGGGPYEQFF.

This clone was found once. This chain connects TRBV5-6 to TRBJ1-4, with 7 bases lining up with TRBD1. The CDR3 length is 14 residues. V lost 4 bases to trimming and J lost 8 bases; unmatched junction nucleotides: 8. From germline, CDR1 is SGHDT and CDR2 YYEEEE. For the CDR3, the DNA is TGTGCCAGCAGCCGGTATGACAGGGAGGAAAAACTGTTTTTT. It specifies CASSRYDREEKLFF.

This clone was seen once. The chain uses TRBV6-5 and TRBJ2-7; 8 bases map to TRBD1. Germline V gene lookup returns CDR1 MNHEY and CDR2 SVGAGI. This CDR3 comprises 14 residues. V dropped 0 bases and J dropped 4; count of bases not matched to a gene: 2. The CDR3 nucleotides read TGTGCCAGCAGTTACTCGTACAGGGGGTACGAGCAGTACTTC. It is translated as CASSYSYRGYEQYF.

This clone was found a few times. The rearrangement uses TRBV4-1 and TRBJ1-3; D ambiguous. The CDR3 has 18 residues. V lost 3 bases and J 1 base, leaving 19 bases between the germline ends. In germline, CDR1 is MGHRA, CDR2 YSYEKL. The CDR3 protein is CASSQLGIKGGSGNTIYF. CDR3 nucleotide sequence: TGCGCCAGCAGCCAGCTTGGGATCAAGGGAGGGTCTGGAAACACCATATATTTT.

V is TRBV24-1 and J is TRBJ1-1, with D possibly being TRBD1 (6 bases). The CDR3 length is 12 residues. Per germline, CDR1 KGHDR and CDR2 SFDVKD. Between the trimmed V and J ends, which lost 0 bases and 11 bases, there was a span of 9 bases. CDR3 sequence: CATSDLTDRAFF. The CDR3 region has the DNA TGTGCCACCAGTGATTTGACAGACAGGGCTTTCTTT.

The genes are TRBV28 and TRBJ1-1; 9 bases are a match to TRBD1. The germline V gene has CDR1 MDHEN and CDR2 SYDVKM. CDR3 length: 13 residues. After removal of 6 bases from V and 11 bases from J, the junction contained 10 bases not matched to a gene. The CDR3 DNA follows: TGTGCCAGCAGAAACCGGGGACAGGGTAGGGCTTTCTTT. Amino acid sequence: CASRNRGQGRAFF. Together with reference TRBV28 and TRBJ1-1, the CDR3 gives the full variable domain: DVKVTQSSRYLVKRTGEKVFLECVQDMDHENMFWYRQDPGLGLRLIYFSYDVKMKEKGDIPEGYSVSREKKERFSLILESASTNQTSMYLCASRNRGQGRAFFGQGTRLTVV.

The rearrangement joins TRBV6-5 to TRBJ2-2; TRBD2 agrees at 10 bases. With 2 bases clipped from V and 3 bases from J, the junction kept 3 bases outside the gene matches. The CDR3 covers 16 residues. The germline CDR1 and CDR2 sequences are MNHEY and SVGAGI. The DNA of the CDR3 is TGTGCCAGCAGTTACAAGCTAGCGGGGGACACCGGGGAGCTGTTTTTT. Translation: CASSYKLAGDTGELFF.

Worth noting for this clone: Possible read error: a much larger clone is one base away. V gene TRBV28 combines with J gene TRBJ1-5; no firm D call. The germline V gene has CDR1 MDHEN and CDR2 SYDVKM. The CDR3 totals 12 residues. With 8 bases removed from V and 0 bases from J, the gap between germline ends came to 5 bases. As DNA, the CDR3 is TGTGCCAGCTGTCTTAGCAATCAGCCCCAGCATTTT. Residues: CASCLSNQPQHF.

The genes are TRBV7-9 and TRBJ2-1; 11 nucleotides align to TRBD1. Germline values: CDR1 SEHNR, CDR2 FQNEAQ (reference sequence). V shed 4 bases and J 4 bases; nucleotides not matched to a gene: 6. The CDR3 consists of 16 residues. The CDR3 coding sequence is TGTGCCAGCAGCTCCCTGGGGACAGGGGGGTACAATGAGCAGTTCTTC. Translated, it gives CASSSLGTGGYNEQFF.

The chain uses TRBV19 and TRBJ2-5, with TRBD2 matching 12 bases. This CDR3 is built from 15 residues. The J segment lost 1 base and the V segment lost 4 bases, leaving 1 base of the junction unmatched. Germline V gene data show CDR1 as LNHDA and CDR2 as SQIVND (reference sequence). CDR3 in DNA: TGTGCCAGTAGTAAACTAGCGGGGGGCCAAGAGACCCAGTACTTC. This encodes CASSKLAGGQETQYF.

The rearrangement links TRBV18 to TRBJ2-1, with 9 positions matching TRBD1. V trimming: 4 bases; J trimming: 5 bases; junction bases outside the gene matches: 6. The CDR3 totals 15 residues. The germline V gene has CDR1 KGHSH and CDR2 LQKENI. Here the CDR3 reads CASSQDRGWHNEQFF. In nucleotides, the CDR3 is TGTGCCAGCTCACAGGACAGGGGTTGGCACAATGAGCAGTTCTTC. The entire variable domain, with the rest obtained from reference TRBV18 and TRBJ2-1, is as follows: NAGVMQNPRHLVRRRGQEARLRCSPMKGHSHVYWYRQLPEEGLKFMVYLQKENIIDESGMPKERFSAEFPKEGPSILRIQQVVRGDSAAYFCASSQDRGWHNEQFFGPGTRLTVL.

V and J are TRBV3-1 (or the pseudogene TRBV3-2) and TRBJ1-5; weak D call: TRBD1 (6 bases). Trimming stripped 0 bases from V and 7 bases from J, with 10 bases between. CDR3 length: 14 residues. CDR1 LGHDT and CDR2 YNNKEL come from the germline V gene (reference sequence). The CDR3 DNA follows: TGTGCCAGCAGCCAAGAGGACAGTCAGCAGCCCCAGCATTTT. Amino acids: CASSQEDSQQPQHF.

This clone has at least ten counts. CDR3 in amino acids: CASSPPEANSPLHF. CDR3 DNA: TGTGCCAGCTCACCACCGGAGGCAAATTCACCCCTCCACTTT. This rearrangement joins TRBV18 to TRBJ1-6, with D hard to call. The V gene's germline CDR1 is KGHSH and CDR2 LQKENI. This CDR3 contains 14 residues. V lost 0 bases and J lost 7, with 7 bases in between.

The sample holds a few counts of this clone. The V call is TRBV11-2, the J call TRBJ2-2; the match to TRBD2 covers 10 bases. The CDR3 has 16 amino acids. From germline, CDR1 is SGHAT and CDR2 FQNNGV. The J segment lost 12 bases and the V segment lost 1 base, leaving 11 bases of the junction unmatched. The CDR3 DNA sequence: TGTGCCAGCAGCTTAGTCGGACTAGCGGTCGAATGGAAGCTGTTTTTT. Protein product: CASSLVGLAVEWKLFF.